The next 12 T cell receptor beta chains were all read from a single sample in a study of blood T cell repertoires in COVID-19 (dated by TCRdb to about 2020). The library was produced with the immunoSEQ multiplex PCR assay. Here the immuneACCESS table is served through TCRdb, limited to in-frame sequences with V and J called. Missing clones are a known gap in these copies; in checked studies unresolved V genes cover under half, and the rest lacks a known reason. The sample yields about 120,000 clones; around 81% were counted once. Of the sample, about 18% falls within the top ten clones. Sequenced: peripheral blood. Receptors were obtained from a man under 40 with COVID-19, enrolled during active disease.

The chain combines TRBV5-1 with TRBJ2-3; 10 nucleotides agree with TRBD2. The germline CDR1 and CDR2 sequences are SGHRS and YFSETQ. J gave up 5 bases and V 4 bases, and 13 bases lay outside the gene matches. The CDR3 has 17 residues. The DNA for the CDR3 is TGCGCCAGCAGCCCCCGGGGGAGCGGGGGGGCCAGAGATACGCAGTATTTT. Translated: CASSPRGSGGARDTQYF.

The chain recombines TRBV5-1 with TRBJ2-2, with 10 positions matching TRBD2. V was pared by 4 bases and J by 1 base, with 7 bases of the junction left unmatched. This CDR3 has 17 amino acids. Germline V CDR1 and CDR2: SGHRS, YFSETQ. CDR3 sequence (DNA): TGCGCCAGCAGCGATCTAGCGGGAGCTCAGAACACCGGGGAGCTGTTTTTT. Translating it yields CASSDLAGAQNTGELFF.

CDR3 bases: TGCGCCAGCAGCCAAGGGAGAAACACCGGGGAGCTGTTTTTT. This translates into CASSQGRNTGELFF. The chain employs TRBV5-1 and TRBJ2-2; TRBD2 might be the D (5 bases). The CDR3 consists of 14 residues. V was pared by 4 bases and J by 2 bases, with 9 bases between. Germline V gene lookup returns CDR1 SGHRS and CDR2 YFSETQ.

The chain links TRBV5-8 to TRBJ2-7; the D gene is possibly TRBD1 (5 bases). Germline CDR1 and CDR2: SGHTS and YDEGEE. This CDR3 spans 13 amino acids. V lost 4 bases to trimming and J lost 2 bases, with 10 bases between them. In DNA form, the CDR3 reads TGTGCCAGCAGCCGACAGAAAGCCTACGAGCAGTACTTC. It translates to CASSRQKAYEQYF.

This clone was picked up a small number of times. The sample contains more than one DNA sequence encoding this CDR3. The chain has TRBV6-6 and TRBJ2-7; the match to TRBD1 covers 10 bases. The CDR3 is 14 amino acids. Looked up from germline, CDR1 is MNHNY and CDR2 is SVGAGI (reference sequence). J was trimmed by 0 bases and V by 5 bases; bases with no gene match: 1. CDR3 region: CASSRTGGSYEQYF. CDR3 in DNA: TGTGCCAGCAGTCGGACAGGGGGCTCCTACGAGCAGTACTTC.

There are a few counts of this clone. The chain uses TRBV7-2 and TRBJ2-3, with 7 bases aligning to TRBD2. The V gene's germline CDR1 is SGHTA and CDR2 FQGNSA. The CDR3 sequence is 16 residues long. V lost 0 bases and J lost 0; bases outside the gene matches: 3. The CDR3 DNA reads as TGTGCCAGCAGCTTAGCCCAGGGAGGGAGCACAGATACGCAGTATTTT. It encodes CASSLAQGGSTDTQYF.

V gene TRBV13 combines with J gene TRBJ1-6; tentative D call: TRBD1 (5 bases). Germline V lookup: CDR1 PRHDT, CDR2 FYEKMQ (reference sequence). CDR3 size: 14 residues. The ends were cut back, 3 bases at V and 9 bases at J, with 12 bases in the middle. The CDR3 loop reads CASSFFGGTSPLHF. For the CDR3, the DNA is TGTGCCAGCAGCTTCTTCGGGGGGACTTCACCCCTCCACTTT.

The CDR3 DNA is TGTGCCAGCAACAAAAGGGAGGCGGTCTCTGGGGCCAACGTCCTGACTTTC. Its protein product is CASNKREAVSGANVLTF. The chain employs TRBV28 and TRBJ2-6; perhaps TRBD2 as D (6 bases). The germline V gene encodes CDR1 MDHEN and CDR2 SYDVKM. This CDR3 is built from 17 residues. V was clipped by 7 bases and J by 0 bases, with 16 bases between them.

The rearrangement links TRBV7-3 to TRBJ1-1; 10 positions agree with TRBD1. CDR3 size: 14 residues. Germline V gives CDR1 SGHTA, CDR2 FQGTGA. V shed 4 bases, J shed 3 bases, and the junction held 2 bases outside the gene matches. CDR3 sequence reads: CASSYGTGDTEAFF. CDR3 in DNA: TGTGCCAGCAGCTATGGGACAGGGGACACTGAAGCTTTCTTT.

V usage is TRBV30 and J usage is TRBJ2-3; TRBD2 aligns across 7 bases. Unmatched junction bases numbered 12, after V lost 4 bases and J lost 2 bases. The CDR3 spans 16 residues. CDR1 GTSNPN and CDR2 SVGIG come from the germline V gene (reference sequence). The CDR3 loop is CAWKGASGFYTDTQYF. As DNA, the CDR3 is TGTGCCTGGAAAGGGGCTAGCGGTTTTTACACAGATACGCAGTATTTT.

The V gene is TRBV9, the J gene TRBJ2-3, with D unresolved. Trimming took 2 bases from V and 5 from J, leaving 3 bases between them. Per germline, CDR1 SGDLS and CDR2 YYNGEE. CDR3 length: 11 residues. This CDR3 reads CASSVGDTQYF. For the CDR3, the DNA is TGTGCCAGCAGCGTCGGAGATACGCAGTATTTT. Based on the CDR3 plus reference TRBV9 and TRBJ2-3, the full variable domain is DSGVTQTPKHLITATGQRVTLRCSPRSGDLSVYWYQQSLDQGLQFLIQYYNGEERAKGNILERFSAQQFPDLHSELNLSSLELGDSALYFCASSVGDTQYFGPGTRLTVL.

The V gene is TRBV9, the J gene TRBJ2-1; maybe TRBD2 (6 bases). In germline, CDR1 is SGDLS, CDR2 YYNGEE. Trimming pared 0 bases from V and 5 bases from J, leaving 12 bases between. This CDR3 comprises 15 residues. In DNA form, the CDR3 reads TGTGCCAGCAGCGTAGCGGGAGAGTCCCACAATGAGCAGTTCTTC. Translation gives CASSVAGESHNEQFF.